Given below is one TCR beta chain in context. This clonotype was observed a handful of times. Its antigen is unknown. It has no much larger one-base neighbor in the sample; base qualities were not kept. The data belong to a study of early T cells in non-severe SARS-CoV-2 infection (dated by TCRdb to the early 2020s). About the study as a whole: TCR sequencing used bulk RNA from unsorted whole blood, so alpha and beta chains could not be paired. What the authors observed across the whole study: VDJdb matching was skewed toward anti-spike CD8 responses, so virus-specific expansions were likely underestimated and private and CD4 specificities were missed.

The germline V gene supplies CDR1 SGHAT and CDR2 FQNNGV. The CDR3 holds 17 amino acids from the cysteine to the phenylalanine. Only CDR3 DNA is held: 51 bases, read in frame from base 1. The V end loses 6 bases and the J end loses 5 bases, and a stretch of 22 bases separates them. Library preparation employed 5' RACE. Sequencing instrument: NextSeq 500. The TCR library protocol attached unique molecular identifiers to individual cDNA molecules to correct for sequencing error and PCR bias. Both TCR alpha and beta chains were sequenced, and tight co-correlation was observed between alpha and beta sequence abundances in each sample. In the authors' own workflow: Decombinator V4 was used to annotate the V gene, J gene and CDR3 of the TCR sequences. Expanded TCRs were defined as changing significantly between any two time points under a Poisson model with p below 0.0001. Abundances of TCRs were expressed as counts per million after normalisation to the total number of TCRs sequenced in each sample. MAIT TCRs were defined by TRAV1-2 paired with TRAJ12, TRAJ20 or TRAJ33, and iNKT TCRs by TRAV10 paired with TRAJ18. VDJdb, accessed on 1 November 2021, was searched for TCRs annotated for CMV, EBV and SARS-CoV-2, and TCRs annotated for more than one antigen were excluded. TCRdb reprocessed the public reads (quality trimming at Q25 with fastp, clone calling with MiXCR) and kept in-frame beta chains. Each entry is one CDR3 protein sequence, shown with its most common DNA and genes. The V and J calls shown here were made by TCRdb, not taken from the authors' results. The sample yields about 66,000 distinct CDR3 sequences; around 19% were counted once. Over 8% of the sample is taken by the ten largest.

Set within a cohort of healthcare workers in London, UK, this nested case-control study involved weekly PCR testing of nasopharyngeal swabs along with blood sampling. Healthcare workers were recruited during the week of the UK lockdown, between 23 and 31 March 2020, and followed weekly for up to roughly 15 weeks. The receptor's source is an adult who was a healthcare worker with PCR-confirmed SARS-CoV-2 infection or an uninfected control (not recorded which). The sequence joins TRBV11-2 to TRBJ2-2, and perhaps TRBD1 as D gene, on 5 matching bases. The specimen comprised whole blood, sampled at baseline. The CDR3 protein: CASSNSRGYMETGELFF. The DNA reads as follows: TGTGCCAGCAGTAATAGTAGGGGATACATGGAGACCGGGGAGCTGTTTTTT.